Here is one T cell receptor (beta chain) with its context. Its matching antigen is unknown. These data originate in a study of T cells after yellow fever vaccination. About the research overall: Fractions with few cells were prepared using SMART-Seq v4 Ultra Low Input.

TCRdb reprocessed the 5' RACE reads via MiXCR and lists one record per CDR3 protein. The data contain a few hundred thousand distinct CDR3 sequences, roughly 8.7% of them seen just once; the ten biggest clones take up around 17%. Study-level points and caveats: Clonotypes found in both CD4 and CD8 compartments made up a small share. Booster samples showed a return of most primary-vaccination clones (roughly 96% CD4, around 85% CD8). When the response was secondary, it was weaker but reached its peak faster, day 5 versus 15.

The CDR3 consists of 14 residues. V was shortened by 7 bases and J by 2 bases, with 13 bases between the two germline ends. Germline V lookup: CDR1 SGHNT, CDR2 YYREEE (reference sequence). This chain links TRBV5-4 with TRBJ2-1; TRBD2 is a possible D gene (7 bases). This material consisted of PBMCs, taken on the day of the first yellow fever vaccination. The receptor was derived from a man aged 18 to 29 who received the YFV17D yellow fever vaccine. This CDR3 is CASHLGGPYNEQFF. In DNA form, the CDR3 reads TGTGCCAGCCACCTGGGGGGGCCCTACAATGAGCAGTTCTTC. The whole variable domain, filled in from reference TRBV5-4 and TRBJ2-1, reads ETGVTQSPTHLIKTRGQQVTLRCSSQSGHNTVSWYQQALGQGPQFIFQYYREEENGRGNFPPRFSGLQFPNYSSELNVNALELDDSALYLCASHLGGPYNEQFFGPGTRLTVL.